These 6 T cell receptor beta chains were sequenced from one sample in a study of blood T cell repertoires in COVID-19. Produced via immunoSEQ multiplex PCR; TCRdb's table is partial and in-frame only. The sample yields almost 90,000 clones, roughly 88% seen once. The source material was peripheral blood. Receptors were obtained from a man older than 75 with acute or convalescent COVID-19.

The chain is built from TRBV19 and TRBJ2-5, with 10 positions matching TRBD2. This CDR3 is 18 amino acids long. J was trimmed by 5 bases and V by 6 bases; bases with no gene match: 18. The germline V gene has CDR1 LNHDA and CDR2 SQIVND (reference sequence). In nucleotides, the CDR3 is TGTGCCAGTAGCCCGCCTTACGTAGCGGGGGGAGGATGGGAGACCCAGTACTTC. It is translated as CASSPPYVAGGGWETQYF.

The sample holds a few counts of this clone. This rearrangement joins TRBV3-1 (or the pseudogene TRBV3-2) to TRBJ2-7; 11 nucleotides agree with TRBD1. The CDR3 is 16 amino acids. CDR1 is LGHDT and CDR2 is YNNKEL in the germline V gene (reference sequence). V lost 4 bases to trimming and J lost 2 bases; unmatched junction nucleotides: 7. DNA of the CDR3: TGTGCCAGCAGCCCAACCGGGACAGGGGGAACCTACGAGCAGTACTTC. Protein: CASSPTGTGGTYEQYF.

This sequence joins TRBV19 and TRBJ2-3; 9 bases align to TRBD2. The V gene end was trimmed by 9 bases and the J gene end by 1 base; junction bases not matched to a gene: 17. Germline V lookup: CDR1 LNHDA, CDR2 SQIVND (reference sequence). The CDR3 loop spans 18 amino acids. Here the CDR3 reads CASSKRGASGVGTDTQYF. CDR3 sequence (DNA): TGTGCCAGCTCCAAGCGGGGAGCTAGCGGGGTAGGCACAGATACGCAGTATTTT.

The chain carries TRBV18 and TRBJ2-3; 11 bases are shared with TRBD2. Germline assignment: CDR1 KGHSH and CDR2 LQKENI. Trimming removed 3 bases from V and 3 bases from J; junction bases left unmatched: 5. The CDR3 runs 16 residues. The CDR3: CASSPLAGGETDTQYF. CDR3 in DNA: TGTGCCAGCTCACCGTTAGCGGGAGGGGAGACAGATACGCAGTATTTT.

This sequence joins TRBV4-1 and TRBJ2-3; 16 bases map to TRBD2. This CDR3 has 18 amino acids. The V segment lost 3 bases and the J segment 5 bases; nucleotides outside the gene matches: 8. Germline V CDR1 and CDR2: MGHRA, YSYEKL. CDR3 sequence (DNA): TGCGCCAGCAGCCAGGCCGGGACTAGCGGGGGGGCCCGAGATACGCAGTATTTT. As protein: CASSQAGTSGGARDTQYF.

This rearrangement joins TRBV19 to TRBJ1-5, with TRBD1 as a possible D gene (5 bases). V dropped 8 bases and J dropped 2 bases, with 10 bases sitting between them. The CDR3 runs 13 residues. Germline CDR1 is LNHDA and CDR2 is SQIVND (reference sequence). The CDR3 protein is CASGGMGNQPQHF. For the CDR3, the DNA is TGTGCCAGTGGGGGGATGGGCAATCAGCCCCAGCATTTT.